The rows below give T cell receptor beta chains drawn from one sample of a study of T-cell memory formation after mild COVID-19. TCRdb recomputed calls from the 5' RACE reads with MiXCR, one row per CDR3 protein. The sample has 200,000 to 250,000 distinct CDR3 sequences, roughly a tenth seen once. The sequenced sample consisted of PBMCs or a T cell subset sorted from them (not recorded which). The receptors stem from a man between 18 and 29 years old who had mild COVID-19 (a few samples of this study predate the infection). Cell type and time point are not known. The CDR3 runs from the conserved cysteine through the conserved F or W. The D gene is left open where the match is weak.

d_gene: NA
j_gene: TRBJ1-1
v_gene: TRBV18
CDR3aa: CASSHDLPGTTNTEAFF

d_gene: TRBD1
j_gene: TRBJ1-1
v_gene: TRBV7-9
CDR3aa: CASSPRTGGANTEAFF

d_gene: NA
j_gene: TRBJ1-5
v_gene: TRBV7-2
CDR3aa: CASSRDGSRPQHF

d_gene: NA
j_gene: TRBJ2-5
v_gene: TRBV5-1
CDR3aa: CASSFRGEETQYF

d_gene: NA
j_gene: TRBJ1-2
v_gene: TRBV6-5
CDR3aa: CASSTRQDHYGYTF

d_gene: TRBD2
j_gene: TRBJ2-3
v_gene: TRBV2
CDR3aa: CASSVVRGGKIDTQYF

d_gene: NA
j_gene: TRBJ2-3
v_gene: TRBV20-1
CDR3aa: CSASWSTNTDTQYF

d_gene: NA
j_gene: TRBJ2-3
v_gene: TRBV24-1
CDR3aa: CATSDLVDTQYF

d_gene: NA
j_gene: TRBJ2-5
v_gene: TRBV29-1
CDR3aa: CSVSRRGGQETQYF

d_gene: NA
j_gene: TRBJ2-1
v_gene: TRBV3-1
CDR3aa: CASSQDSVATREQFF

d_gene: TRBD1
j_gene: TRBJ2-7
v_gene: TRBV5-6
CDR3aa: CASSTRFTGVQYF

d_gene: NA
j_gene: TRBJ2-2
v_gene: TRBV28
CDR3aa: CASEGSNTGELFF

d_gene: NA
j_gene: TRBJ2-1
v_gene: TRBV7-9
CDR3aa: CASSSPWTTYNEQFF

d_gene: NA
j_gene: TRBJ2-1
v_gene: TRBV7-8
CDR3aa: CASSLLGAREQFF

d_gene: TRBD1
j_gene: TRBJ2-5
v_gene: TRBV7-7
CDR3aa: CASSQTGGQGTQYF

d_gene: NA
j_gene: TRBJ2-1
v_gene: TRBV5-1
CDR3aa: CASSLGRAGNEQFF

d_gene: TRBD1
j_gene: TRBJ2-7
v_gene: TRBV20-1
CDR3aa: CSARDQGGTGVPQQYF

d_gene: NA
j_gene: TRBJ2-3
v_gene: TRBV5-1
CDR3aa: CASSLAPGTDTQYF

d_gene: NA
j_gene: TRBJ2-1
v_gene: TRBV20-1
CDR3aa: CSARGAGKQFF

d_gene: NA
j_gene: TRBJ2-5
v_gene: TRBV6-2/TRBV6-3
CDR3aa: CASSPLAGANEETQYF

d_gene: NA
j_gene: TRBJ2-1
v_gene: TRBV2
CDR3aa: CASSVNEQFF

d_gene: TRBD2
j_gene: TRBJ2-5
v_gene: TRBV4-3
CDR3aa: CASSQRLADQETQYF

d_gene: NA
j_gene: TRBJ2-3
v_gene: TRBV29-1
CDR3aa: CSVGAGASTDTQYF

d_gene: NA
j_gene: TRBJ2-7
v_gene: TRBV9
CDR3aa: CASSGRNSYEQYF

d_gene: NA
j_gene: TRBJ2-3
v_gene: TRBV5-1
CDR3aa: CASRGQTRTSTDTQYF

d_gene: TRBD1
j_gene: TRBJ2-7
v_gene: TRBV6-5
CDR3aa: CASNAGGAYEQYF

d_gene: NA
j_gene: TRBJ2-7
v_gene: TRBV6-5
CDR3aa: CASRQTESYEQYF

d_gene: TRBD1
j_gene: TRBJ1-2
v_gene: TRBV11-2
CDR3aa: CASSLTGVYGYTF

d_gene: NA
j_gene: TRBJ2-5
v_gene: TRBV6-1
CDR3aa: CASRALMSQYF

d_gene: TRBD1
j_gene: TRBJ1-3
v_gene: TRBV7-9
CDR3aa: CASSPPKQGTGNTIYF

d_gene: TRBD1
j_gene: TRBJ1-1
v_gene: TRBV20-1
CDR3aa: CSARGQGQEVTEAFF

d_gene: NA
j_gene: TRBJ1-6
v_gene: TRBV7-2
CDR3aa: CASSLGKHSSYNSPLHF

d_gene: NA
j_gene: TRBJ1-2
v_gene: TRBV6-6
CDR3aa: CASSYETRTGYTF

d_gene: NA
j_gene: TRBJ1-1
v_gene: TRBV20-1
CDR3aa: CSARGGVAEAFF

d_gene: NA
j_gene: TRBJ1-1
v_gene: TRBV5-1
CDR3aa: CASRPGDVTEAFF

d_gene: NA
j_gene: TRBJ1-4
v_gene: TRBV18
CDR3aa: CASSPGYTDEKLFF

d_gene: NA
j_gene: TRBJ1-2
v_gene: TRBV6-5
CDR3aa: CASRGGGTYGYTF

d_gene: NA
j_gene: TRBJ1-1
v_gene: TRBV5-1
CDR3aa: CASSRVGHAEAFF

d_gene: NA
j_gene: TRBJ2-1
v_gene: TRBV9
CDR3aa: CASSVGGGDRYNEQFF

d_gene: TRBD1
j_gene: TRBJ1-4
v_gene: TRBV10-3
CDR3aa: CAISADRTNEKLFF